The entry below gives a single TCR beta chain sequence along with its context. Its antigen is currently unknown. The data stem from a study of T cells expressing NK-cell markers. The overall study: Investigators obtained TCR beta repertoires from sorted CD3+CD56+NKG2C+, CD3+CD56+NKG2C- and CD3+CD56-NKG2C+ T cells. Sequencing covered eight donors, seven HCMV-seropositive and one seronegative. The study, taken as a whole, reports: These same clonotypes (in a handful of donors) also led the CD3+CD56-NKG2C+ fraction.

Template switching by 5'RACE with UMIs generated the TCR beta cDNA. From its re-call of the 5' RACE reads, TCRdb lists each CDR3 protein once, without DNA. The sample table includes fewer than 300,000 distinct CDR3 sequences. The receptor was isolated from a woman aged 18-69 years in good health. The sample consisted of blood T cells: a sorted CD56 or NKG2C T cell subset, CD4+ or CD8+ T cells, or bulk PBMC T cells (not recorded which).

The CDR3 sequence is CASSRTATNEKLFF. The chain is built from TRBV18 and TRBJ1-4; TCRdb's D gene call, TRBD1, goes unchecked for lack of DNA. Germline CDR1 is KGHSH and CDR2 is LQKENI. The CDR3 spans 14 residues.